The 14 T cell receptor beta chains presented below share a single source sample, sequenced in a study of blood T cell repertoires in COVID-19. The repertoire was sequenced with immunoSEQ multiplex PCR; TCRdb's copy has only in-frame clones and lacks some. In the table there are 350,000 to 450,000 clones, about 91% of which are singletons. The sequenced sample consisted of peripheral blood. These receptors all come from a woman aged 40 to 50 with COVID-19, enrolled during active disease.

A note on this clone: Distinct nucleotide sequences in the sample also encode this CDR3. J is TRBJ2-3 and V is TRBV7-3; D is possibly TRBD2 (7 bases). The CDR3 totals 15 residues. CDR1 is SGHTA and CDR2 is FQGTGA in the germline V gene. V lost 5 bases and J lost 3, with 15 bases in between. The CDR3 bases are TGTGCCAGCAGCCTTTCGGGGGGCCCTACAGATACGCAGTATTTT. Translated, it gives CASSLSGGPTDTQYF.

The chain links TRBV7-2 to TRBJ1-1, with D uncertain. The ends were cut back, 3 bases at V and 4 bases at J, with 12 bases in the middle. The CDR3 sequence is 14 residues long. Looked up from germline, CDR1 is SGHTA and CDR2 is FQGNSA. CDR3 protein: CASSLIRESTEAFF. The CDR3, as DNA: TGTGCCAGCAGCTTGATCCGGGAGTCCACTGAAGCTTTCTTT.

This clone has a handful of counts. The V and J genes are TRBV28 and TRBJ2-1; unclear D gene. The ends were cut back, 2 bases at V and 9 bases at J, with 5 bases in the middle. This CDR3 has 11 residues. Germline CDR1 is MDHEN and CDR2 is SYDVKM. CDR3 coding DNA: TGTGCCAGCAGTTTAAGCGTTGAGCAGTTCTTC. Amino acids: CASSLSVEQFF.

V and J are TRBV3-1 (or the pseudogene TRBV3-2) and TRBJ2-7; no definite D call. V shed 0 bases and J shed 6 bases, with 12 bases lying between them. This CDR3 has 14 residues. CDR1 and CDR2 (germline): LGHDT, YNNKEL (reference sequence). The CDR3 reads CASSQDWSRGEQYF. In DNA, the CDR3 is TGTGCCAGCAGCCAAGATTGGTCCAGAGGCGAGCAGTACTTC.

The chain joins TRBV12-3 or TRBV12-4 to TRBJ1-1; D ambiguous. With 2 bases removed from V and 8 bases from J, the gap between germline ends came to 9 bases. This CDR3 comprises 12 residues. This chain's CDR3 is CASSLNGIEAFF. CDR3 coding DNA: TGTGCCAGCAGTTTAAACGGGATAGAAGCTTTCTTT.

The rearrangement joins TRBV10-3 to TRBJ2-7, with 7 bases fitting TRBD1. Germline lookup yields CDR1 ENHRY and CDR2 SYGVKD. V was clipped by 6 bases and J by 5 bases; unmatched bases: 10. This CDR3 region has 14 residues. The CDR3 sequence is CAIRGDSRSNEQYF. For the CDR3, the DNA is TGTGCCATCAGGGGGGACAGCAGATCTAACGAGCAGTACTTC.

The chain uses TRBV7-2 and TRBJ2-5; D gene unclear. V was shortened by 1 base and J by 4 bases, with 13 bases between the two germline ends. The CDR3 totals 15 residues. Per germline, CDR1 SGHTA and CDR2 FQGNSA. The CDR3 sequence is CASSLDVARRETQYF. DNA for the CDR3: TGTGCCAGCAGCTTAGATGTCGCTAGAAGAGAGACCCAGTACTTC.

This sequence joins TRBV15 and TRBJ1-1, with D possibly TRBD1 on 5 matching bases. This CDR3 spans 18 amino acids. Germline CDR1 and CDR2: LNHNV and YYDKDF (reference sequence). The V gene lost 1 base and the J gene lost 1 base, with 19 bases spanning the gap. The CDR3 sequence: CATSRAQERGAGNTEAFF. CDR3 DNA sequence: TGTGCCACCAGCAGAGCCCAAGAAAGGGGCGCCGGGAACACTGAAGCTTTCTTT.

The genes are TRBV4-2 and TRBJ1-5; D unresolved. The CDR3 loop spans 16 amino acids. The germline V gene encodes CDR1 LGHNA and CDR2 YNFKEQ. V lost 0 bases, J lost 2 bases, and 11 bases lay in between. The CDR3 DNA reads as TGTGCCAGCAGCCAAGATAACCCGAGAGGCAATCAGCCCCAGCATTTT. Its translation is CASSQDNPRGNQPQHF.

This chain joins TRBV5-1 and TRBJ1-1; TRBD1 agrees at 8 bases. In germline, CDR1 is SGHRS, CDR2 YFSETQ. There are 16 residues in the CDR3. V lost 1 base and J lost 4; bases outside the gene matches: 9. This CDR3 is CASSLTGFGQGTEAFF. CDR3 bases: TGCGCCAGCAGCTTGACCGGTTTTGGACAGGGCACTGAAGCTTTCTTT. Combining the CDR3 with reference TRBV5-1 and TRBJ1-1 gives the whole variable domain KAGVTQTPRYLIKTRGQQVTLSCSPISGHRSVSWYQQTPGQGLQFLFEYFSETQRNKGNFPGRFSGRQFSNSRSEMNVSTLELGDSALYLCASSLTGFGQGTEAFFGQGTRLTVV.

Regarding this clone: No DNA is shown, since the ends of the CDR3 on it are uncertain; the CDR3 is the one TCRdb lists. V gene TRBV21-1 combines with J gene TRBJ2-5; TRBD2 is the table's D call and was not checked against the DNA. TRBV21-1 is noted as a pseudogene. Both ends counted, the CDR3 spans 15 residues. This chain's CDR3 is CASKVAGGIQETQYF.

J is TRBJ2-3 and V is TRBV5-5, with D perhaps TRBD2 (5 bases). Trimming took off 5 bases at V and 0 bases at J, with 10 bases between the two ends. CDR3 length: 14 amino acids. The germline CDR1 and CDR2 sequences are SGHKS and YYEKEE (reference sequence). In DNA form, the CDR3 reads TGTGCCAGCAGACTAGAACCTAGCACAGATACGCAGTATTTT. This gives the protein CASRLEPSTDTQYF.

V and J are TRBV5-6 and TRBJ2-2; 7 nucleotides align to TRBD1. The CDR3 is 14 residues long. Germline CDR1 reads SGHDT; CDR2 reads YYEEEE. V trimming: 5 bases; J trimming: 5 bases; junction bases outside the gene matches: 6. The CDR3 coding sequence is TGTGCCAGCAGGAGGGGGCGAGAGACCGGGGAGCTGTTTTTT. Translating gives CASRRGRETGELFF.

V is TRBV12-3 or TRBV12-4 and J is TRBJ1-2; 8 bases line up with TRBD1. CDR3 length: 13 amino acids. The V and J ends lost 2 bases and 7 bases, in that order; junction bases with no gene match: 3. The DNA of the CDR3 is TGTGCCAGCAGTTTACAGGGGGCGGGTGGCTACACCTTC. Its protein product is CASSLQGAGGYTF.